This paragraph reports one TCR beta chain. CDR1 is SGDLS, CDR2 YYNGEE, per germline. The CDR3 extends over 14 amino acids. V was shortened by 0 bases and J by 9 bases, with 15 bases between the two germline ends. PCR primers comprised 60 Vbeta and 13 Jbeta primers. Original data processing: As a later analysis found, there were tens of millions of unique TCR beta chains, of which 8.5 million to 14 million were shared. Profiling relied on immunoSEQ multiplex PCR, and the TCRdb table lists in-frame clones only, not all of them. Clone size and V and J calls were adopted from that table, with D and trimming inferred from the DNA. This repertoire shows 100,000 or so clones, around three quarters found once; its top ten account for over 4%. These data belong to a study of cytomegalovirus exposure and HLA in healthy donors.

What was sequenced was PBMCs. The gene calls are TRBV9 and TRBJ1-1; D remains unclear. The clonotype was recovered from a female donor in good health and CMV-seropositive. The CDR3 here is CASSVEPGVFKAFF. In DNA form, the CDR3 reads TGTGCCAGCAGCGTAGAACCCGGGGTATTTAAAGCTTTCTTT.